The 22 T cell receptor beta chains listed next were all sequenced from one sample in a study of T cells in Graves' hyperthyroidism and ophthalmopathy. TCR beta CDR3 region amplification was performed from RNA transcripts. The HTBI primer set drove a first-round RT-PCR of the TCR CDR3. One entry per CDR3 protein results from TCRdb running MiXCR on the multiplex PCR reads. Of under 700,000 distinct CDR3 sequences listed, approximately 44% were seen once; the top ten hold just under 8.5%. The sample was peripheral blood or thyroid tissue (not recorded which). These receptors were taken from a woman younger than 30 with Graves' hyperthyroidism.

The chain couples TRBV20-1 to TRBJ1-4; D ambiguous. Deletions cut 2 bases from V and 0 bases from J, with 4 bases between. This CDR3 is built from 13 residues. CDR1 and CDR2 (germline): DFQATT, SNEGSKA (reference sequence). In nucleotides, the CDR3 is TGCAGTGCTAGAAGTCCAACTAATGAAAAACTGTTTTTT. It translates to CSARSPTNEKLFF.

For this clonotype: One junction end disagrees with the germline gene, perhaps due to a read error. The chain links TRBV10-2 to TRBJ2-7; 7 nucleotides align to TRBD2. The length of the CDR3 is 15 residues. The germline V gene has CDR1 WSHSY and CDR2 SAAADI. The CDR3 DNA reads TGTGCCAGCAGCCCCCTGGGGCTAGCGGTCTACGAGCAGTACTTC. The encoded protein is CASSPLGLAVYEQYF.

The CDR3 bases are TGTGCCAACAGGGCTGGGGCCAACGTCCTGACTTTC. Translation: CANRAGANVLTF. The rearrangement links TRBV25-1 to TRBJ2-6, with a tentative D call TRBD1 (6 bases). The germline V gene encodes CDR1 MGHDK and CDR2 SYGVNS. The CDR3 loop spans 12 amino acids. V was cut by 10 bases and J by 2 bases, with 6 bases left in between.

This clonotype has more than one count but fewer than ten. The chain combines TRBV2 with TRBJ1-5; TRBD1 might be the D (5 bases). CDR1 and CDR2 from the germline V gene are SNHLY and FYNNEI. The CDR3 sequence is 19 residues long. Trimming left V 5 bases short and J 2 bases short, with 25 bases between. CDR3 residues: CASSYSSGTIPGGNQPQHF. The CDR3 DNA reads TGTGCCAGCAGTTACTCGTCAGGGACTATACCTGGGGGCAATCAGCCCCAGCATTTT. Variable domain in full (rest from reference TRBV2 and TRBJ1-5): EPEVTQTPSHQVTQMGQEVILRCVPISNHLYFYWYRQILGQKVEFLVSFYNNEISEKSEIFDDQFSVERPDGSNFTLKIRSTKLEDSAMYFCASSYSSGTIPGGNQPQHFGDGTRLSIL.

A note on this clonotype: Compared with germline, one end of the junction differs, possibly owing to a read error. V usage is TRBV7-3 and J usage is TRBJ2-7, with D possibly TRBD2 on 5 matching bases. CDR1 is SGHTA, CDR2 FQGTGA, per germline. CDR3 size: 12 residues. Written as DNA, the CDR3 is TGTACCAGCAGCTTCGGGACCTACGAGCAGTACTTC. Translating it yields CTSSFGTYEQYF. Looking up the rest from reference TRBV7-3 and TRBJ2-7 gives the full variable domain: GAGVSQTPSNKVTEKGKYVELRCDPISGHTALYWYRQSLGQGPEFLIYFQGTGAADDSGLPNDRFFAVRPEGSVSTLKIQRTERGDSAVYLCTSSFGTYEQYFGPGTRLTVT.

The gene calls are TRBV7-2 and TRBJ2-5; 11 bases match TRBD2. Trimming cost V 4 bases and J 1 base; bases outside gene matches: 5. Germline V gene lookup returns CDR1 SGHTA and CDR2 FQGNSA. The CDR3 runs 16 residues. This CDR3 reads CASSWTSGHFQETQYF. The DNA of the CDR3 is TGTGCCAGCAGCTGGACTAGCGGGCATTTCCAAGAGACCCAGTACTTC.

The chain links TRBV29-1 to TRBJ2-7; D is ambiguous. The CDR3 is made up of 12 amino acids. The germline gives CDR1 SQVTM, CDR2 ANQGSEA. V lost 2 bases to trimming and J lost 5 bases, with 10 bases between them. DNA of the CDR3: TGCAGCGTTGAAAGGGTTAGTCACGAGCAGTACTTC. It specifies CSVERVSHEQYF.

V and J are TRBV25-1 and TRBJ1-4; 7 bases fit TRBD1. J was trimmed by 3 bases and V by 5 bases; bases with no gene match: 12. Germline V gene sequence: CDR1 MGHDK, CDR2 SYGVNS. The CDR3 is 17 residues long. This CDR3 is CASSFNRGIAANEKLFF. The CDR3 bases are TGTGCCAGCAGTTTCAACAGGGGAATTGCGGCTAATGAAAAACTGTTTTTT.

Worth noting for this clonotype: It may be a read error: a sequence one base away is much more abundant. This sequence joins TRBV7-2 and TRBJ2-5, with a tentative D call TRBD2 (6 bases). CDR1 is SGHTA and CDR2 is FQGNSA in the germline V gene. This CDR3 contains 13 residues. The CDR3 bases are TGTGCCAGCAGCTTGGGACTCCAAAAGACCCAGTACTTC. Protein product: CASSLGLQKTQYF.

The J gene is TRBJ1-2, the V gene TRBV7-9; no firm D call. V was pared by 5 bases and J by 5 bases, with 15 bases between. The CDR3 is 14 residues long. The germline gives CDR1 SEHNR, CDR2 FQNEAQ (reference sequence). The CDR3 coding sequence is TGTGCCAGCAGCCAAACCGAGGTGGCATATGGCTACACCTTC. This sequence encodes CASSQTEVAYGYTF.

The sample holds many counts of this clonotype. The J gene is TRBJ2-5, the V gene TRBV15; 12 nucleotides match TRBD2. Trimming took 3 bases from V and 5 from J; bases not matched to a gene: 7. Germline values: CDR1 LNHNV, CDR2 YYDKDF (reference sequence). This CDR3 is built from 16 residues. CDR3 protein: CATSSLRGTSGETQYF. The CDR3 DNA is TGTGCCACCAGCAGTCTGAGAGGGACTAGCGGGGAGACCCAGTACTTC.

The V and J genes are TRBV6-1 and TRBJ1-4, with D unresolved. CDR3 size: 13 residues. V shed 2 bases and J shed 3 bases, with 4 bases lying between them. The V gene's germline CDR1 is MNHNS and CDR2 SASEGT. The CDR3 DNA sequence: TGTGCCAGCAGTGAAAAGGCTAATGAAAAACTGTTTTTT. It codes for CASSEKANEKLFF.

Only a few counts were recorded for this clonotype. V is TRBV9 and J is TRBJ1-1; D unresolved. Trimming cost V 4 bases and J 3 bases, with 10 bases left between them. Germline V gives CDR1 SGDLS, CDR2 YYNGEE. This CDR3 comprises 13 residues. CDR3 bases: TGTGCCAGCAGCCCACGGGATTACACTGAAGCTTTCTTT. Protein: CASSPRDYTEAFF.

V usage is TRBV20-1 and J usage is TRBJ1-5, with 9 bases fitting TRBD1. CDR1 is DFQATT, CDR2 SNEGSKA, per germline (reference sequence). The CDR3 sequence is 14 residues long. The trim removed 3 bases at V and 7 bases at J, leaving 7 bases unmatched. The CDR3 reads CSAREDRGGQPQHF. CDR3 DNA sequence: TGCAGTGCTAGGGAGGACAGGGGAGGCCAGCCCCAGCATTTT.

The chain recombines TRBV20-1 with TRBJ1-4; tentative D call: TRBD1 (6 bases). With 3 bases removed from V and 3 bases from J, the gap between germline ends came to 8 bases. CDR1 DFQATT and CDR2 SNEGSKA come from the germline V gene (reference sequence). The CDR3 has 13 amino acids. CDR3 loop: CSASPGANEKLFF. The CDR3 region has the DNA TGCAGTGCTAGTCCAGGGGCTAATGAAAAACTGTTTTTT.

The chain joins TRBV29-1 to TRBJ2-2, with 9 bases identical to TRBD1. This CDR3 contains 15 residues. V was clipped by 2 bases and J by 8 bases; unmatched bases: 9. Germline values: CDR1 SQVTM, CDR2 ANQGSEA. The DNA of the CDR3 is TGCAGCGTTGAACTGGACAGGGGTACTTATGGGGAGCTGTTTTTT. The encoded protein is CSVELDRGTYGELFF.

V gene TRBV25-1 combines with J gene TRBJ1-2; D is perhaps TRBD1 (5 bases). The CDR3 has 12 residues. V was pared by 4 bases and J by 6 bases, with 9 bases between. Per germline, CDR1 MGHDK and CDR2 SYGVNS. The CDR3 DNA follows: TGTGCCAGCAGTGGAAGAGGGGATGGCTACACCTTC. Its translation is CASSGRGDGYTF.

In this sample, this clonotype turned up a few times. This sequence joins TRBV20-1 and TRBJ2-7; D perhaps matches TRBD1 (6 bases). Trimming cost V 3 bases and J 7 bases, with 16 bases left between them. The germline V gene encodes CDR1 DFQATT and CDR2 SNEGSKA (reference sequence). The CDR3 runs 13 residues. CDR3 DNA: TGCAGTGCTAGCCCGGGGACACAACCGGAGCAGTACTTC. Residues: CSASPGTQPEQYF.

The rearrangement uses TRBV7-2 and TRBJ1-1; the D gene is possibly TRBD1 (6 bases). CDR1 SGHTA and CDR2 FQGNSA come from the germline V gene. The length of the CDR3 is 11 residues. V lost 10 bases and J 14 bases, leaving 20 bases between the germline ends. The chain's CDR3 is CANREELRAFF. As DNA, the CDR3 is TGTGCCAACAGGGAGGAGTTACGAGCCTTCTTT.

This clonotype occurred many times. Here the CDR3 reads CASSTGTGRENYTF. The CDR3 DNA follows: TGTGCCAGCAGCACCGGGACAGGCAGAGAGAATTACACCTTC. The V gene is TRBV7-8, the J gene TRBJ1-2, with 8 bases lining up with TRBD1. Germline lookup yields CDR1 SGHVS and CDR2 FQNEAQ. CDR3 length: 14 residues. V shed 5 bases, J shed 11 bases, and the junction held 13 bases outside the gene matches.

The sample holds many counts of this clonotype. The CDR3 region has the DNA TGTGCCAGCAGTGCTCGGACCTACGAGCAGTACTTC. Translation: CASSARTYEQYF. The rearrangement uses TRBV2 and TRBJ2-7; D is uncertain. Germline assignment: CDR1 SNHLY and CDR2 FYNNEI. The CDR3 is made up of 12 amino acids. V lost 4 bases and J 2 bases, leaving 6 bases between the germline ends.

The rearrangement joins TRBV7-2 to TRBJ2-5, with D perhaps TRBD1 or TRBD2 (5 bases each). The germline CDR1 and CDR2 sequences are SGHTA and FQGNSA. CDR3 length equals 14 residues. V was shortened by 1 base and J by 9 bases, with 15 bases between the two germline ends. This chain's CDR3 is CASSLGRGDWAQYF. DNA for the CDR3: TGTGCCAGCAGCTTAGGGAGAGGGGATTGGGCCCAGTACTTC. Full variable domain (missing parts from reference TRBV7-2 and TRBJ2-5): GAGVSQSPSNKVTEKGKDVELRCDPISGHTALYWYRQSLGQGLEFLIYFQGNSAPDKSGLPSDRFSAERTGGSVSTLTIQRTQQEDSAVYLCASSLGRGDWAQYFGPGTRLLVL.